Sequencing of this T cell receptor beta chain was carried out in a study of cytomegalovirus exposure and HLA in healthy donors. Study findings and constraints: The authors listed some 150 TCR beta chains as cytomegalovirus-associated. TCR beta V- and J-gene trimming was later associated with a missense DCLRE1C variant. Rare sequences made up most TCRs, while some public TCRs were found in many donors. Cytomegalovirus status was reportedly diagnosed by the classifier with high sensitivity and specificity.

With regard to this clone: Its antigen is not known.

V was cut by 6 bases and J by 14 bases, with 18 bases left in between. The CDR3 is 12 residues long. Germline CDR1 reads PRHDT; CDR2 reads FYEKMQ (reference sequence). Amplification used 60 Vbeta primers and 13 Jbeta primers. Profiling relied on immunoSEQ multiplex PCR, and the TCRdb table lists in-frame clones only, not all of them. The data show about 150,000 clones, over 60% seen once. The J gene is TRBJ2-3, the V gene TRBV13; possible D gene TRBD1, 5 bases. Sequencing was carried out using PBMCs. The source of this sequence is a man aged 40-49 years in good health and CMV-seronegative. CDR3: CASSILRDSMYF. The CDR3 DNA reads TGTGCCAGCAGTATACTCCGAGACAGTATGTATTTT. Drawing the rest from reference TRBV13 and TRBJ2-3, the complete variable domain is AAGVIQSPRHLIKEKRETATLKCYPIPRHDTVYWYQQGPGQDPQFLISFYEKMQSDKGSIPDRFSAQQFSDYHSELNMSSLELGDSALYFCASSILRDSMYFGPGTRLTVL.